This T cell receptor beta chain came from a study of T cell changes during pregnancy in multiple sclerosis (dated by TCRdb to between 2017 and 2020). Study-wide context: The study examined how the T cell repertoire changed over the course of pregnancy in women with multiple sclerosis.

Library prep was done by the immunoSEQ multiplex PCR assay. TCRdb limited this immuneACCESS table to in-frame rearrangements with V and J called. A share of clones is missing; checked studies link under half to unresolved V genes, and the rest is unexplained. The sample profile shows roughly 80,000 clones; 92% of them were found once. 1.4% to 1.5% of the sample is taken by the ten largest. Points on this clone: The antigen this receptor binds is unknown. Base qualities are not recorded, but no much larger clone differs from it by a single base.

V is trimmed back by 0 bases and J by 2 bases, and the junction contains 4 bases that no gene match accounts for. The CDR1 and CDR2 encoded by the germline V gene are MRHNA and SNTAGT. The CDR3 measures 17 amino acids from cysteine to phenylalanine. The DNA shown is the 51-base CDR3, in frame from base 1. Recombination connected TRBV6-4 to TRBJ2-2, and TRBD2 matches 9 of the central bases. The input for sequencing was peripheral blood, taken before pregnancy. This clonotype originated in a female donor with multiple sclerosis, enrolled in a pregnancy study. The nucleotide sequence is TGTGCCAGCAGTGACTCGGAAGCGGGGGGTAACACCGGGGAGCTGTTTTTT. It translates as CASSDSEAGGNTGELFF.